A single T cell receptor (beta chain) is shown here with its context. No antigen is known for it. These data are taken from a study of T cell responses to AZD1222 COVID-19 vaccine. Study-level findings and limits: Within unmutated variant regions lay the reported targets of nearly half of spike-specific TCRs. Spike-specific TCR repertoires showed rising breadth and depth after two AZD1222 doses. The donor cohort was predominantly white British with a female majority, and clonal diversity may have been underestimated.

Sequencing was performed with immunoSEQ multiplex PCR; in TCRdb, only in-frame clones are kept and a portion is missing. Of more than 85,000 clones listed, 80% to 90% are singletons. The ends were cut back, 3 bases at V and 0 bases at J, with 11 bases in the middle. The germline V gene has CDR1 KGHDR and CDR2 SFDVKD. The length of the CDR3 is 16 residues. The specimen comprised peripheral blood, sampled 28 days after the second AZD1222 dose. V is TRBV24-1 and J is TRBJ2-1; D is uncertain. This receptor was taken from an adult who received the AZD1222 COVID-19 vaccine. The CDR3 DNA is TGTGCCACCAGTGATCCAACACCCAACTCCTACAATGAGCAGTTCTTC. Translation gives CATSDPTPNSYNEQFF.